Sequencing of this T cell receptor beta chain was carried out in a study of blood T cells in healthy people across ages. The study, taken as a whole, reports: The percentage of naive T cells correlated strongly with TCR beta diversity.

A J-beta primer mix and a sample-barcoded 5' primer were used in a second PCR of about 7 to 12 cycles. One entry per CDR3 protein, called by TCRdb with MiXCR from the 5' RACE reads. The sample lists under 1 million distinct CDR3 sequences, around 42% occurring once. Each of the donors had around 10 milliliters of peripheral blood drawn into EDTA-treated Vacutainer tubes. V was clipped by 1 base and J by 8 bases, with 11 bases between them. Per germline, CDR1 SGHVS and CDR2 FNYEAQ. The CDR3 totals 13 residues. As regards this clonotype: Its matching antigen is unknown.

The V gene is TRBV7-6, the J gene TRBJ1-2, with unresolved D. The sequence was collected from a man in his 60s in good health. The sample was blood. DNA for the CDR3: TGTGCCAGCAGCTTAGGGGGTGCCGAAGGCTACACCTTC. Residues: CASSLGGAEGYTF.